This entry features one T cell receptor (beta chain) sequence. This clonotype has ten or more counts. Its specific antigen is unknown. Per-base qualities were not stored, and no clone one base away is much larger. TCR beta CDR3 regions were amplified from RNA transcripts. For the first round of RT-PCR on the TCR CDR3, the HTBI primer set was used together with the Qiagen OneStep RT-PCR kit. Libraries were constructed in a second round of multiplex PCR, after which size selection and purification were performed. Libraries were sequenced paired-end with 100 bp reads on an Illumina HiSeq2000. In the paper's pipeline: Raw data were processed with SOAPnuke, discarding reads with adapters, uncalled bases, mean Phred below 15, or no exact constant-primer or identifier match. COPE v1.2.5 was used to merge high-quality paired reads, and clonotypes were defined as unique nucleotide sequences. Clonotypes were aligned to IMGT TRBV, TRBD and TRBJ reference segments using MiTCR v1.1. Analysis was restricted to V-J combinations with a frequency above 0.0001, which covered about 99% of repertoires. The TCS score was defined as the ratio of F50 (clonal expansion) to E x V (chaos), calculated using BLOSUM62-based TCRdist between CDR3 peptides within each V-J. Welch's t-statistics and random forest reduced just over 500 V-J features to 13, which were used in a naive Bayes classifier (R e1071). Using fastp at Q25 and MiXCR, TCRdb reprocessed the public reads and kept productive beta chains. Each CDR3 protein appears once, grouped with its most common genes and DNA. The V and J calls reflect TCRdb's pipeline rather than the authors' work. Recorded for this sample are about 560,000 distinct CDR3 sequences; over 15% of them occurred a single time. The ten largest clonotypes hold more than 15% of the sample.

There are 16 amino acids in the CDR3, from cysteine to phenylalanine inclusive. Only CDR3 DNA is held: 48 bases, read in frame from base 1. Compared with germline, V lacks 0 bases and J lacks 5 bases; bases without a gene match: 6. CDR1 and CDR2, looked up from the germline V gene (reference sequence), are SGHKS and YYEKEE. This record comes from a study of T cells in Graves' hyperthyroidism and ophthalmopathy (dated by TCRdb to about 2019). For context, the study as a whole: Peripheral blood was sampled at the time of initial diagnosis, prior to any treatment. TCR V-J signatures able to tell the groups apart were searched for in a discovery cohort of approximately 95 patients, of whom about 40 had Graves' ophthalmopathy and roughly 59 had stable Graves' hyperthyroidism. Whether ophthalmopathy could be predicted prospectively was tested in an independent validation cohort made up of 18 hyperthyroidism patients plus 17 patients who later progressed to ophthalmopathy. The 85 to 100 discovery patients were randomly split 7:3 into training and test sets. Thyroid tissue and blood T-cell repertoires from six Graves' hyperthyroidism patients were also compared in the study. Following sampling, methimazole starting at 30 mg daily was given to hyperthyroidism patients, and high-dose intravenous methylprednisolone was given to ophthalmopathy patients. The paper reports TCR Vbeta CDR3 sequencing of more than 120 peripheral blood samples: 40 to 45 ophthalmopathy, roughly 80 hyperthyroidism and around 17 progressor patients. Findings and caveats that apply to the study as a whole: During validation, the model predicted progression to ophthalmopathy a median of roughly six months ahead of onset, with almost 71% sensitivity and almost 75% specificity. In cross-validation, a model built on a 13 V-J signature told ophthalmopathy apart from stable hyperthyroidism with approximately 90% sensitivity and about 81% specificity, and in testing the same model reached 80%/75%. Most expanded thyroid clonotypes (frequency above 0.001) were also detected in blood, suggesting blood repertoires may reflect thyroid immune responses. Sample size was not statistically predetermined, and blinding of investigators to group allocation was not performed.

Stable Graves' hyperthyroidism was defined as no progression to ophthalmopathy during 18 months of follow-up. The hyperthyroidism patients were between 18 and 65 years old and newly diagnosed, with a disease duration of less than 2 months. Any patient with an uncontrolled infection, another autoimmune disease, pregnancy or lactation was excluded. Clinical symptoms, serum thyroxine and TRAb, thyroid ultrasound, and orbital computed tomography formed the basis for the diagnoses. Ficoll-Paque density gradient centrifugation was used to isolate PBMCs from approximately 11 ml of fresh peripheral blood. Total RNA was extracted using Trizol reagent, and RNA quality was assessed on an Agilent 2100 Bioanalyzer.

This receptor chain uses TRBV5-5 and TRBJ2-2, and 8 junctional nucleotides match TRBD1. The clonotype comes from a woman aged 18-29 years with Graves' hyperthyroidism. Material for sequencing was blood. The CDR3 region has the sequence CASSLVPGGGTGELFF. DNA sequence: TGTGCCAGCAGCTTGGTTCCAGGGGGCGGTACCGGGGAGCTGTTTTTT.